The 19 T cell receptor beta chains below were found in one sample sequenced in a study of T cells in Graves' hyperthyroidism and ophthalmopathy (dated by TCRdb to the late 2010s). The library was generated by multiplex PCR. The listed sequencing device is Illumina HiSeq 2000. The TCR beta CDR3 regions were amplified from RNA transcripts. For the first round of RT-PCR on the TCR CDR3, the HTBI primer set was used together with the Qiagen OneStep RT-PCR kit. TCRdb applied fastp at Q25 and MiXCR to the public reads, then kept only in-frame beta chains. Each entry merges the rows of one CDR3 protein and shows their most common DNA and genes. This sample holds approximately 480,000 distinct CDR3 sequences; 20% to 25% were observed only once. About 26% of the sample is held by the ten biggest clonotypes. Material: blood. Source of these receptors: a man aged 18-30 years with Graves' hyperthyroidism.

This clonotype has a handful of counts. Likely a read error: the CDR3 ends without its conserved phenylalanine or tryptophan. The chain carries TRBV3-1 and TRBJ2-7; 7 bases agree with TRBD2. The trim removed 0 bases at V and 6 bases at J, leaving 11 bases unmatched. The length of the CDR3 is 16 residues. In germline, CDR1 is LGHDT, CDR2 YNNKEL (reference sequence). CDR3 protein: CASSQEIWGGPGEQYS. CDR3 DNA: TGTGCCAGCAGCCAAGAAATTTGGGGGGGACCGGGCGAGCAGTACTCC.

In its sample, this clonotype was seen many times. The chain recombines TRBV7-2 with TRBJ1-1; D is unresolved. The CDR3 is made up of 15 amino acids. V was cut by 3 bases and J by 10 bases, with 21 bases left in between. The germline CDR1 and CDR2 sequences are SGHTA and FQGNSA. CDR3 sequence (DNA): TGTGCCAGCAGCTTGGCAGGTGAACAGCGCGCAACAGCTTTCTTT. Protein product: CASSLAGEQRATAFF.

The CDR3 nucleotides read TGTGCCAGCAGTCCAGCGGTGGGCACGAACACTGAAGCTTTCTTT. It specifies CASSPAVGTNTEAFF. The V gene is TRBV28, the J gene TRBJ1-1; D unclear. Trimming stripped 5 bases from V and 1 base from J, with 14 bases between. CDR1 is MDHEN and CDR2 is SYDVKM in the germline V gene. CDR3 length: 15 amino acids. The entire variable domain, with the rest obtained from reference TRBV28 and TRBJ1-1, is as follows: DVKVTQSSRYLVKRTGEKVFLECVQDMDHENMFWYRQDPGLGLRLIYFSYDVKMKEKGDIPEGYSVSREKKERFSLILESASTNQTSMYLCASSPAVGTNTEAFFGQGTRLTVV.

The chain uses TRBV18 and TRBJ1-1; the D gene is possibly TRBD1 (6 bases). This CDR3 region has 14 residues. V gave up 1 base and J gave up 5 bases, with 11 bases separating them. The germline gives CDR1 KGHSH, CDR2 LQKENI. The CDR3 is CASSPLGRGTEAFF. The CDR3 DNA is TGTGCCAGCTCACCACTAGGGAGGGGGACTGAAGCTTTCTTT.

This clonotype was seen at least ten times. The J gene is TRBJ1-1, the V gene TRBV7-9; 9 bases agree with TRBD1. The V gene end was trimmed by 4 bases and the J gene end by 5 bases; junction bases not matched to a gene: 8. The germline V gene encodes CDR1 SEHNR and CDR2 FQNEAQ (reference sequence). This CDR3 has 15 amino acids. CDR3 coding DNA: TGTGCCAGCAGCTGGGGGACAGGGTTAGGGACTGAAGCTTTCTTT. Residues: CASSWGTGLGTEAFF. The full variable domain, its missing parts supplied by reference TRBV7-9 and TRBJ1-1, is DTGVSQNPRHKITKRGQNVTFRCDPISEHNRLYWYRQTLGQGPEFLTYFQNEAQLEKSRLLSDRFSAERPKGSFSTLEIQRTEQGDSAMYLCASSWGTGLGTEAFFGQGTRLTVV.

This clonotype turned up a few times. A much larger clone is a single base away; this may be a read error. V usage is TRBV2 and J usage is TRBJ1-1, with D hard to call. Germline CDR1 and CDR2: SNHLY and FYNNEI. The CDR3 runs 12 residues. In DNA form, the CDR3 reads TGTGCCTGCAGTGAAAAAAACACTGAAGCTTTCTTT. Its translation is CACSEKNTEAFF.

There are many counts of this clonotype. The chain has TRBV4-1 and TRBJ2-5, with 9 nucleotides matching TRBD1. The CDR3 consists of 14 residues. V gave up 6 bases and J gave up 4 bases; unmatched junction bases: 6. From germline, CDR1 is MGHRA and CDR2 YSYEKL. CDR3 bases: TGCGCCAGCAGGGCTGGACAGGGGCGAGAGACCCAGTACTTC. As protein: CASRAGQGRETQYF.

Here the CDR3 DNA reads TGTGCCAGCAGCTGGGGACAGACCTATGGCTACACCTTC. Its protein product is CASSWGQTYGYTF. This chain uses TRBV7-2 with TRBJ1-2; 7 nucleotides align to TRBD1. Unmatched junction bases numbered 3, after V lost 4 bases and J lost 4 bases. This CDR3 spans 13 amino acids. CDR1 is SGHTA and CDR2 is FQGNSA in the germline V gene. The full variable domain, completed using reference TRBV7-2 and TRBJ1-2, is GAGVSQSPSNKVTEKGKDVELRCDPISGHTALYWYRQSLGQGLEFLIYFQGNSAPDKSGLPSDRFSAERTGGSVSTLTIQRTQQEDSAVYLCASSWGQTYGYTFGSGTRLTVV.

In its sample, this clonotype was seen many times. V and J are TRBV9 and TRBJ1-1; D is perhaps TRBD1 (5 bases). Germline CDR1 and CDR2: SGDLS and YYNGEE. The CDR3 runs to 13 residues. Between the trimmed V and J ends, which lost 0 bases and 6 bases, there was a span of 9 bases. CDR3: CASSVEDRSEAFF. In nucleotides, the CDR3 is TGTGCCAGCAGCGTAGAAGACAGATCTGAAGCTTTCTTT.

This clonotype was seen repeatedly, ten times or more. The gene calls are TRBV2 and TRBJ1-2; 7 bases match TRBD1. CDR3 length equals 15 residues. J gave up 6 bases and V 2 bases, and 9 bases lay outside the gene matches. From germline, CDR1 is SNHLY and CDR2 FYNNEI. The CDR3 protein is CASSESPTGSDGYTF. The CDR3 region has the DNA TGTGCCAGCAGTGAATCACCGACAGGGTCAGATGGCTACACCTTC.

The chain combines TRBV24-1 with TRBJ2-7; D remains ambiguous. This CDR3 region has 15 residues. The V gene's germline CDR1 is KGHDR and CDR2 SFDVKD. The V and J ends lost 3 bases and 2 bases respectively, with 13 bases between them. CDR3 amino acids: CATSDPMGNPYEQYF. DNA for the CDR3: TGTGCCACCAGTGATCCTATGGGGAACCCCTACGAGCAGTACTTC.

The J gene is TRBJ2-2, the V gene TRBV29-1; the match to TRBD2 covers 7 bases. V was clipped by 7 bases and J by 6 bases; unmatched bases: 5. This CDR3 region has 12 residues. Looked up from germline, CDR1 is SQVTM and CDR2 is ANQGSEA. CDR3 DNA: TGCAGCGCTGGACTAGTTCCCGGGGAGCTGTTTTTT. It specifies CSAGLVPGELFF.

This clonotype was seen ten or more times. The rearrangement joins TRBV4-1 to TRBJ1-2, with TRBD1 as a possible D gene (5 bases). The V end was cut by 2 bases, the J end by 8 bases, with 12 bases between. The CDR3 is 13 amino acids. Germline loops: CDR1 MGHRA, CDR2 YSYEKL. The CDR3 protein is CASSQNGGGGYTF. The CDR3 bases are TGCGCCAGCAGCCAAAACGGGGGAGGAGGCTACACCTTC.

This clonotype has a handful of counts. The chain is built from TRBV19 and TRBJ2-6; 8 nucleotides agree with TRBD1. The CDR3 contains 16 residues. V shed 6 bases, J shed 0 bases, and the junction held 4 bases outside the gene matches. Germline V gene sequence: CDR1 LNHDA, CDR2 SQIVND (reference sequence). The CDR3 nucleotides are TGTGCCAGTAGGGACAGGGTAGACTCTGGGGCCAACGTCCTGACTTTC. This translates into CASRDRVDSGANVLTF.

This clonotype was seen ten or more times. This rearrangement joins TRBV28 to TRBJ1-1; TRBD1 might be the D (5 bases). The ends were cut back, 5 bases at V and 6 bases at J, with 16 bases in the middle. Per germline, CDR1 MDHEN and CDR2 SYDVKM. The CDR3 totals 14 residues. The CDR3 DNA reads as TGTGCCAGCAGTCCACCGGGGGGTACGTCTGAAGCTTTCTTT. This translates into CASSPPGGTSEAFF.

This clonotype turned up a few times. The chain couples TRBV12-3 or TRBV12-4 to TRBJ1-1, with D possibly being TRBD1 (6 bases). Trimming shortened V by 4 bases and J by 4 bases, and 13 bases separated the two germline ends. The CDR3 consists of 14 residues. CDR3 DNA: TGTGCCAGCAGTTCAGGGGTTGTTGGCACTGAAGCTTTCTTT. It specifies CASSSGVVGTEAFF.

This clonotype was detected ten times or more. V usage is TRBV30 and J usage is TRBJ1-6; TRBD1 agrees at 9 bases. The CDR3 length is 13 residues. Germline-derived CDR1 and CDR2 are GTSNPN and SVGIG (reference sequence). V lost 5 bases to trimming and J lost 8 bases; unmatched junction nucleotides: 4. This CDR3 reads CAWVQGAYSPLHF. Here the CDR3 DNA reads TGTGCCTGGGTACAGGGGGCTTATTCACCCCTCCACTTT. The variable domain in full, completed from reference TRBV30 and TRBJ1-6, reads SQTIHQWPATLVQPVGSPLSLECTVEGTSNPNLYWYRQAAGRGLQLLFYSVGIGQISSEVPQNLSASRPQDRQFILSSKKLLLSDSGFYLCAWVQGAYSPLHFGNGTRLTVT.

The sample holds many counts of this clonotype. V gene TRBV30 combines with J gene TRBJ1-1, with D hard to call. This CDR3 is 13 amino acids long. Germline V gives CDR1 GTSNPN, CDR2 SVGIG (reference sequence). The V and J ends lost 2 bases and 1 base respectively, with 8 bases between them. The chain's CDR3 is CAWSPDTNTEAFF. The CDR3 region has the DNA TGTGCCTGGAGTCCCGACACGAACACTGAAGCTTTCTTT.

In this sample, this clonotype turned up a few times. The CDR3, as DNA: TGTGCCAGCAGCTTACGGGACATCGCCTACGAGCAGTACTTC. Its translation is CASSLRDIAYEQYF. The V call is TRBV11-2, the J call TRBJ2-7, with a possible D match to TRBD1 (6 bases). V shed 2 bases and J shed 2 bases, with 10 bases lying between them. This CDR3 has 14 residues. The germline CDR1 and CDR2 sequences are SGHAT and FQNNGV. Combining the CDR3 with reference TRBV11-2 and TRBJ2-7 gives the whole variable domain EAGVAQSPRYKIIEKRQSVAFWCNPISGHATLYWYQQILGQGPKLLIQFQNNGVVDDSQLPKDRFSAERLKGVDSTLKIQPAKLEDSAVYLCASSLRDIAYEQYFGPGTRLTVT.